This T cell receptor (beta chain) was identified in a study of cytotoxic CD8 clonotypes in ibrutinib-treated CLL. At the level of the study: Response was recorded as partial in approximately 24 patients and complete in 2; at median roughly 68 months, about 14 remained remitted and about 12 had progressed. On average, each sample had some 250,000 productive templates and 100,000 or so productive rearrangements.

Germline CDR1 and CDR2: KGHSH and LQKENI. Unmatched junction bases numbered 4, after V lost 5 bases and J lost 2 bases. This CDR3 has 15 residues. Study-wide results and caveats: Exceeding age-matched healthy donors, baseline clonality also tracked the counts of circulating CD8+ T cells.

Depths of 1 in 200,000 to 1 in 1 million T cells were the sequencing target. This table comes from immunoSEQ multiplex PCR, and its TCRdb copy is limited to in-frame clones, with some not included. The repertoire holds some 350,000 clones, under 70% seen once, with 6.3% in the top ten. A word on this clone: Its cognate antigen is unknown.

Sequenced here: PBMCs, sampled after 36 months of ibrutinib treatment. This sequence was found in a human donor with chronic lymphocytic leukemia. The V gene is TRBV18, the J gene TRBJ2-3, with TRBD2 identical over 10 bases. The CDR3 DNA reads as TGTGCCAGCTCAGTAAGCGGGAGGGCCACAGATACGCAGTATTTT. Amino acids: CASSVSGRATDTQYF. Drawing the rest from reference TRBV18 and TRBJ2-3, the complete variable domain is NAGVMQNPRHLVRRRGQEARLRCSPMKGHSHVYWYRQLPEEGLKFMVYLQKENIIDESGMPKERFSAEFPKEGPSILRIQQVVRGDSAAYFCASSVSGRATDTQYFGPGTRLTVL.